This T cell receptor beta chain was profiled in a study of PD-1 blockade in classical Hodgkin lymphoma (dated by TCRdb to 2018 to 2021). Context from the whole study: Nivolumab dosing was 3 mg/kg intravenously every 2 weeks, continuing until either disease progression or unacceptable toxicity. To define a peripheral blood immune signature of response to PD-1 blockade in classical Hodgkin lymphoma, the study combined TCR beta sequencing with CyTOF.

Notes on this clone: No cognate antigen has been identified for it. Qualities for individual bases were not recorded, and no much larger clone is one base off.

The CDR3 spans 15 residues, from the cysteine through the phenylalanine. Only the CDR3 region is kept as DNA, spanning 45 bases read in frame from base 1. V ends up 6 bases short and J 1 base short, with an unmatched junction base count of 7. The germline V gene specifies ENHRY as CDR1 and SYGVKD as CDR2. What this sample's time point label stands for: cycle 1 day 1 (C1D1), immediately before nivolumab initiation. Relapse after autologous stem cell transplantation had occurred in all trial patients, and cohorts A, B and C were distinguished by prior brentuximab vedotin exposure. The trial cohort comprised approximately 55 patients with relapsed/refractory classical Hodgkin lymphoma whose best overall responses were complete response, partial response or progressive disease. Trial patients were treated with single-agent nivolumab in the multi-cohort phase II CheckMate 205 trial. Best overall response was determined by an independent review committee according to the 2007 International Working Group response criteria. PBMCs from the trial were collected at three points: immediately before nivolumab initiation (C1D1), and during therapy at cycle 2 day 1 and cycle 4 day 1. After peripheral blood was drawn into 8 mL Vacutainer Cell Preparation Tubes, PBMCs were isolated by centrifugation and then cryopreserved.

The full study reports these points: A significant rise by C4D1 was seen in CD4+ but not CD8+ TCR diversity (p=0.0027 vs p=0.16), with the rise being most apparent in complete responders (p=0.02). Trial patients achieving complete response had baseline diversity similar to newly diagnosed patients, whereas partial responders and progressors had significantly lower diversity. The study was limited to a single clinical trial cohort, and causes of repertoire differences, possibly disease activity or prior therapy, remained undefined. Newly diagnosed patients were reported to have lower baseline TCR diversity than healthy donors, and relapsed/refractory patients were reported to have lower baseline TCR diversity still. Lower diversity was observed in patients in whom nivolumab was started less than 1 year after ASCT, and these patients were excluded from later analyses so that confounding by immune reconstitution would be avoided.

Genomic DNA was extracted with the Qiagen DNeasy kit from unsorted PBMCs and from negatively selected CD4+ and CD8+ fractions. Using primers that anneal to V and J segments, immunoSEQ multiplex PCR amplified the TCR beta CDR3 regions. A synthetic immune receptor repertoire was used to minimize amplification bias, and any residual bias was removed computationally once sequencing was done. In the original analysis: Custom Python scripts were used to quantify repertoire diversity as the Shannon entropy index. The unsorted, CD4+ and CD8+ repertoires were each analyzed separately, with the exception of combined analyses, where CD4+ and CD8+ sequences were merged in silico. Clonal expansion was defined as at least a 2-fold frequency increase after treatment relative to C1D1, with a pseudocount of 0.5 for undetected baseline clones. Singleton clones were defined as clones with 0 or 1 copy at C1D1, and non-singleton clones were defined as clones with 2 or more copies. By matching protein sequences in sorted samples from the same patient, clones expanded in unsorted samples were annotated as CD4+, CD8+ or unknown. Wilcoxon tests on paired samples were used to test diversity changes from C1D1 to C4D1. Held by TCRdb, this immuneACCESS table contains in-frame sequences only and omits some clones. Under half of the omission traces to an unresolved V gene where checked; the cause of the rest is unknown. The V and J calls and the clone size are those of that table, but D and trimming were determined from the DNA. The sample table lists 35,000 to 50,000 clones, about 74% of them with a count of one. About a fifth of the sample comes from the top ten.

The sequencing used peripheral blood mononuclear cells (PBMCs), collected at baseline. The clonotype was recovered from a human donor with classical Hodgkin lymphoma. The sequence links TRBV10-3 to TRBJ2-7; TRBD1 lines up with 9 middle nucleotides. The CDR3 protein sequence reads: CAISFGQGKSYEQYF. The nucleotides are TGTGCCATCAGCTTCGGACAGGGGAAATCCTACGAGCAGTACTTC.